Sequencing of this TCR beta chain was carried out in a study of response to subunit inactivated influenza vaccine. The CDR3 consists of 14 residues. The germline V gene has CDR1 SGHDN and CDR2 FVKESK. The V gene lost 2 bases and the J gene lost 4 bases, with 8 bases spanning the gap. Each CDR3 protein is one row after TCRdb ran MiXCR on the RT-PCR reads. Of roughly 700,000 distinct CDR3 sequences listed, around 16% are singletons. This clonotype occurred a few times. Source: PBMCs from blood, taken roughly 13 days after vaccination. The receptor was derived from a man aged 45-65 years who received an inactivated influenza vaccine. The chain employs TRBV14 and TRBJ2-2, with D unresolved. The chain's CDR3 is CASSQSAFTGELFF. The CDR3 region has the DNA TGTGCCAGCAGCCAAAGTGCCTTCACCGGGGAGCTGTTTTTT.